This TCR beta chain was captured by sequencing in a study of blood T cell repertoires in COVID-19. Study-wide background: PBMCs, B-cell-depleted T cells, or T cells were the source of the cDNA or gDNA that made up the material.

Germline CDR1 SNHLY, CDR2 FYNNEI. The ends were cut back, 7 bases at V and 0 bases at J, with 12 bases in the middle. CDR3 length: 15 residues. Here immunoSEQ multiplex PCR was the method, and the copy in TCRdb shows in-frame clones only, minus some. The sample includes approximately 430,000 clones, 80% to 90% seen only once; the top ten take almost 1.5%. The sequenced sample was peripheral blood. V gene TRBV2 combines with J gene TRBJ1-4; D unresolved. This receptor was obtained from a woman aged 25 to 39 with active or convalescent COVID-19. CDR3 DNA: TGTGCCAGCACCCCCTCCGGAGCAACTAATGAAAAACTGTTTTTT. It encodes CASTPSGATNEKLFF.